The rows below give T cell receptor beta chains drawn from one sample of a study of shared clonotypes between healthy human individuals. Assay used: immunoSEQ multiplex PCR; TCRdb lists only in-frame clones, some missing. The data contain around 430,000 clones, roughly 77% of them singletons. Sequences were obtained from PBMCs. These receptors were taken from a woman aged 40 to 50 in good health. Some clones in this sample may be carry-over from other donors' samples. Both conserved end residues are part of each CDR3. A D gene is named only where the DNA matches it firmly. Some rows have no size entry. The others give once, few or many, or a class for an expanded clone.

d_call | j_call | clone_size | v_call | cdr3_nt | cdr3_aa
TRBD1 | TRBJ2-1 | - | TRBV6-5 | TGTGCCAGCAGTTACCTCCCGGGACAGGTTGTCGGCGAGCAGTTCTTC | CASSYLPGQVVGEQFF
- | TRBJ1-2 | - | TRBV28 | TGTGCCAGCAGCCCTCTGAGGGGTGGCTACACCTTC | CASSPLRGGYTF
TRBD1 | TRBJ1-2 | - | TRBV5-4 | TGTGCCAGCACCCATGGGGGCGCAGGGGGTAACTATGGCTACACCTTC | CASTHGGAGGNYGYTF
TRBD1 | TRBJ2-2 | - | TRBV11-2 | TGTGCCAGCAGCTCTCGCCGGGACAGGGTTACCGGGGAGCTGTTTTTT | CASSSRRDRVTGELFF
TRBD1 | TRBJ2-3 | once | TRBV10-3 | TGTGCCATCAGTGAGCAGGGGGCATGGGTGAATACGCAGTATTTT | CAISEQGAWVNTQYF
- | TRBJ2-3 | many | TRBV29-1 | TGCAGCGTTGAGACGGGAAATACGCAGTATTTT | CSVETGNTQYF
TRBD1 | TRBJ2-2 | - | TRBV5-1 | TGCGCCAGCAGCCCGGGACAGACCGGCGGGGAGCTGTTTTTT | CASSPGQTGGELFF
- | TRBJ1-2 | - | TRBV6-1 | TGTGCCAGCAGTGAAGGGCAGCGCTATGGCTACACCTTC | CASSEGQRYGYTF
- | TRBJ1-5 | - | TRBV28 | TGTGCCAGCCGGGTAAACAATCAGCCCCAGCATTTT | CASRVNNQPQHF
- | TRBJ1-4 | - | TRBV7-3 | TGTGCCAGCAGCCCAACCGCCGGGGAAAAACTGTTTTTT | CASSPTAGEKLFF
- | TRBJ2-7 | - | TRBV6-1 | TGTGCCAGCAGTGTCGAGAGCCTCTACGAGCAGTACTTC | CASSVESLYEQYF
- | TRBJ1-1 | - | TRBV15 | TGTGCCACCAGCAGGGAAAAGGGGACCAGGTCTTTCTTT | CATSREKGTRSFF
- | TRBJ2-5 | - | TRBV2 | TGTGCCAGCAGTGAAATCCCTAGGGAGACCCAGTACTTC | CASSEIPRETQYF
- | TRBJ2-1 | - | TRBV29-1 | TGCAGCGTTGAATGGCGGAACTCCTACAATGAGCAGTTCTTC | CSVEWRNSYNEQFF
- | TRBJ2-1 | once | TRBV2 | TGTGCCAGCAGTGACAGGGGAGGCTCCTACAATGAGCAGTTCTTC | CASSDRGGSYNEQFF
- | TRBJ1-5 | - | TRBV7-8 | TGTGCCAGCAGCTCCCAGTTAGGGGTGGGAGATCAGCCCCAGCATTTT | CASSSQLGVGDQPQHF
TRBD1 | TRBJ2-1 | once | TRBV6-6 | TGTGCCAGCACCCGACAGGGGGCGTCTGTTGAGCAGTTCTTC | CASTRQGASVEQFF
- | TRBJ2-5 | - | TRBV7-2 | TGTGCCAGCAGCTTAGCTGGACGGGCCCAAGAGACCCAGTACTTC | CASSLAGRAQETQYF
- | TRBJ1-4 | - | TRBV25-1 | TGTGCCAGCAGTGCTGGGTTGCGGGCGAATCTGGAAAAACTGTTTTTT | CASSAGLRANLEKLFF
- | TRBJ1-2 | - | TRBV28 | TGTGCCAGCAGTTCCCCTGGGCAGTTTAACTATGGCTACACCTTC | CASSSPGQFNYGYTF
- | TRBJ2-1 | - | TRBV6-5 | TGTGCCAGCAGTTACTCTCGGAGCAATGAGCAGTTCTTC | CASSYSRSNEQFF
- | TRBJ1-2 | - | TRBV10-2 | TGCGCCAGCAGTGGGCAGGGAAGTGGCTATGGCTACACCTTC | CASSGQGSGYGYTF
- | TRBJ1-4 | - | TRBV28 | TGTGCCAGCAGTCCCCGACAGATTAATGAAAAACTGTTTTTT | CASSPRQINEKLFF
TRBD1 | TRBJ2-6 | - | TRBV15 | TGTGCCACCAGCCCCCGGACAGGCTCTGGGGCCAACGTCCTGACTTTC | CATSPRTGSGANVLTF
- | TRBJ1-1 | - | TRBV5-1 | TGCGCCAGCAGCTTGGGGCAAACCCTCGGAGGGACTGAAGCTTTCTTT | CASSLGQTLGGTEAFF
TRBD2 | TRBJ2-1 | once | TRBV27 | TGTGCCAGCAGTTGGGGACTAGCGGGTTCATATGAGCAGTTCTTC | CASSWGLAGSYEQFF
- | TRBJ1-1 | few | TRBV4-1 | TGCGCCAGCAGCCAACCCCGTCGGGGGAAGAACACTGAAGCTTTCTTT | CASSQPRRGKNTEAFF
TRBD2 | TRBJ2-5 | - | TRBV7-7 | TGTGCTAGCAGCTTACGCCGACTAGCGGGAGAGGAGACCCAGTACTTC | CASSLRRLAGEETQYF
TRBD2 | TRBJ2-1 | - | TRBV19 | TGTGCCAGTAGGACTAGCGGGAGTAGGAATGAGCAGTTCTTC | CASRTSGSRNEQFF
- | TRBJ2-1 | - | TRBV28 | TGTGCCAGCAGTAGGACGGGGTTCTACAATGAGCAGTTCTTC | CASSRTGFYNEQFF
- | TRBJ2-5 | - | TRBV6-1 | TGTGCCAGCAGTGACAGAATGAGGGAGACCCAGTACTTC | CASSDRMRETQYF
- | TRBJ2-6 | - | TRBV28 | TGTGCCAGCCTCCCGTCGGGGTTGGGAGGGGCCAACGTCCTGACTTTC | CASLPSGLGGANVLTF
- | TRBJ2-3 | once | TRBV6-5 | TGTGCCAGCAGCTACAAGCGGTCGGGGACAGATACGCAGTATTTT | CASSYKRSGTDTQYF
TRBD1 | TRBJ2-2 | - | TRBV5-1 | TGCGCCAGCTCCCGTACAGGGGGGATGAGCACCGGGGAGCTGTTTTTT | CASSRTGGMSTGELFF
TRBD1 | TRBJ2-1 | - | TRBV27 | TGTGCCAGCAGTTCAACAACCGGGACAGGGGTTTACAATGAGCAGTTCTTC | CASSSTTGTGVYNEQFF
- | TRBJ2-1 | - | TRBV5-4 | TGTGCCAGCAGTTCCGAGCCGATCAATGAGCAGTTCTTC | CASSSEPINEQFF
TRBD2 | TRBJ2-3 | - | TRBV6-4 | TGTGCCAGCAGTGACAGCGGGGAGACAGATACGCAGTATTTT | CASSDSGETDTQYF
TRBD2 | TRBJ2-6 | - | TRBV11-3 | TGTGCCAGCAGCCCAGGACTAGCGGGAGGACCTGGGGCCAACGTCCTGACTTTC | CASSPGLAGGPGANVLTF
- | TRBJ2-3 | - | TRBV4-3 | TGCGCCAGCAGCCAAGATCCTACAGGGTCAGATACGCAGTATTTT | CASSQDPTGSDTQYF
TRBD1 | TRBJ2-1 | - | TRBV7-2 | TGTGCCAGCAGCCCAAGGACAGGGGTGAGCTCCTACAATGAGCAGTTCTTC | CASSPRTGVSSYNEQFF
- | TRBJ1-2 | - | TRBV28 | TGTGCCAGCAGCAGCCCCGGAAATTATGGCTACACCTTC | CASSSPGNYGYTF
- | TRBJ1-3 | - | TRBV6-5 | TGTGCCAGCAGTTACCTCGGGGGAGAGGGAAACACCATATATTTT | CASSYLGGEGNTIYF